The T cell receptor beta chain under discussion was sequenced for a study of blood T cell repertoires in COVID-19 (dated by TCRdb to the early 2020s). With respect to the entire study: Samples from collaborators originated in the United States, Italy and Spain and spanned both the acute and convalescent phases of COVID-19. The material from the prospective study consisted of cDNA or gDNA derived from T cells, B-cell-depleted T cells, or PBMCs. The dataset comprised deeply sampled blood TCRbeta repertoires from subjects exposed to, actively infected with, or recovered from COVID-19. The repertoires were released in a freely available public database intended as a resource for research on the immune response to SARS-CoV-2. The samples were drawn from two sources: the first 160 participants of the ongoing ImmuneRACE study, and some 1,300 subjects contributed by 6 global collaborators. A de-identified subject ID, COVID-19 status, age in years and sex were almost always included in the sample metadata. HLA class I and class II types, where available, came from metadata supplied by the sample provider rather than from assay-based typing. The full study reports these points: How much clinical and demographic metadata was included differed by source and by participant, and the metadata was provided uncurated.

TCRbeta CDR3 regions were amplified from genomic DNA using the immunoSEQ Assay, a bias-controlled multiplex PCR. As for the original processing: Within the assay, amplification of reference gene primers was used to estimate how many nucleated cells each sample contained. To quantify the absolute abundance of each unique TCRbeta CDR3 rearrangement, sequence reads were collapsed and filtered. For each sample, productive Simpson clonality was calculated as the square root of Simpson's diversity index across productive rearrangements. The table comes from immuneACCESS by way of TCRdb, which keeps in-frame sequences with V and J called. Part of the clones is missing from these tables; in studies checked, under half for an unresolved V gene and the rest for unknown reasons. The V and J calls and clone size were taken over from that table, and D and trimming were inferred from the DNA. The sample records around 55,000 clones, about 91% of which are singletons. The top ten clonotypes cover 3% to 4% of the sample.

Comment on this clone: It lacks a known antigen. Per-base quality was not reported, and no clone a single base away is much larger than it.

At one collaborating source in Seattle, patients were enrolled during active infection and were followed longitudinally through the course of disease. Whole blood was collected in K2EDTA tubes by collaborating institutions according to the institutions' own protocols. For TCRbeta analysis, collaborators shipped samples in one of three forms: frozen whole blood, isolated PBMCs, or DNA extracted from either of those sample types. The receptor was derived from a man aged 35 to 55 with COVID-19, enrolled during active disease. Material for sequencing was peripheral blood.

The nucleotide sequence is TGTGCCAGCAGCTTGGTGGGACTAGCGGGACCGAGCTCCTACAATGAGCAGTTCTTC. This yields the protein CASSLVGLAGPSSYNEQFF. Here the chain combines TRBV5-5 and TRBJ2-1, with 13 bases in between that match TRBD2. The germline V end is reduced by 0 bases and the J end by 0 bases; junction bases left unmatched: 6. CDR1 and CDR2 are read off the germline V gene (reference sequence) as SGHKS and YYEKEE. The CDR3 has 19 amino acids, counting the end cysteine and phenylalanine. Only the CDR3 DNA is retained, 57 bases long and in frame from the first base.